This passage covers 14 T cell receptor beta chains from one sample sequenced in a study of OX40 agonist ivuxolimab in advanced cancers. Libraries came from the immunoSEQ multiplex PCR assay. TCRdb re-hosts the immuneACCESS table, in-frame sequences only. Its copies lack some clones; in the studies checked, an unresolved V gene accounts for under half of them, and the cause for the rest is not known. The sample includes fewer than 90,000 clones, with around 91% observed a single time. The ten largest clones capture over 0.35% of the sample. Sequences were derived from CD4+ or CD8+ T cells sorted from blood, sampled in a trial of the OX40 agonist ivuxolimab. The receptor source for this set is an adult with an advanced solid tumor such as melanoma, head and neck, liver or kidney cancer.

The rearrangement links TRBV6-6 to TRBJ1-5, with D possibly matching TRBD1 (5 bases). CDR3 size: 15 residues. The germline V and J ends were trimmed by 6 bases and 5 bases, with 17 bases remaining between them. Germline assignment: CDR1 MNHNY and CDR2 SVGAGI (reference sequence). Here the CDR3 reads CASSKGQQDHQPQHF. The CDR3 DNA is TGTGCCAGCAGCAAGGGCCAACAGGACCATCAGCCCCAGCATTTT.

The chain joins TRBV6-6 to TRBJ1-2; D unresolved. With 4 bases removed from V and 0 bases from J, the gap between germline ends came to 15 bases. CDR3 size: 16 residues. In germline, CDR1 is MNHNY, CDR2 SVGAGI (reference sequence). The CDR3 nucleotides read TGTGCCAGCAGTTCGGGCCGCTCCTACTCTAACTATGGCTACACCTTC. This translates into CASSSGRSYSNYGYTF.

V usage is TRBV9 and J usage is TRBJ2-1, with TRBD2 as a possible D gene (5 bases). Germline CDR1 and CDR2: SGDLS and YYNGEE. V was shortened by 2 bases and J by 1 base, with 13 bases between the two germline ends. The length of the CDR3 is 16 residues. CDR3 DNA sequence: TGTGCCAGCAGCGTCCGTGGGAGAGGATCCTACAATGAGCAGTTCTTC. Amino acids: CASSVRGRGSYNEQFF.

V and J are TRBV29-1 and TRBJ2-6; TRBD1 is a possible D gene (6 bases). Between the trimmed V and J ends, which lost 7 bases and 0 bases, there was a span of 16 bases. Germline V lookup: CDR1 SQVTM, CDR2 ANQGSEA. This CDR3 has 16 residues. Here the CDR3 reads CSALNRGGSGANVLTF. CDR3 DNA sequence: TGCAGCGCCCTGAACCGAGGGGGCTCTGGGGCCAACGTCCTGACTTTC.

This chain uses TRBV6-5 with TRBJ2-1; unclear D gene. The CDR3 extends over 15 amino acids. Germline values: CDR1 MNHEY, CDR2 SVGAGI. V gave up 5 bases and J gave up 0 bases, with 11 bases separating them. The DNA of the CDR3 is TGTGCCAGCAGTCTCCGCAGGAGCTCCTACAATGAGCAGTTCTTC. Its protein product is CASSLRRSSYNEQFF.

The genes are TRBV14 and TRBJ1-2, with D hard to call. CDR3 size: 14 residues. Trimming pared 4 bases from V and 7 bases from J, leaving 16 bases between. Germline values: CDR1 SGHDN, CDR2 FVKESK. CDR3 loop: CASSLRTDSSGYTF. For the CDR3, the DNA is TGTGCCAGCAGCCTCAGGACCGACTCCAGTGGCTACACCTTC.

The chain carries TRBV6-5 and TRBJ1-5; D is uncertain. V lost 2 bases to trimming and J lost 0 bases, with 8 bases between them. Per the germline V gene, CDR1 is MNHEY and CDR2 is SVGAGI. The CDR3 extends over 15 amino acids. CDR3 DNA: TGTGCCAGCAGTTACAGGCGGAATAGCAATCAGCCCCAGCATTTT. It yields the protein CASSYRRNSNQPQHF.

The V call is TRBV5-1, the J call TRBJ2-1, with 15 bases matching TRBD2. CDR3 length: 17 residues. V lost 4 bases to trimming and J lost 7 bases; unmatched junction nucleotides: 9. Germline lookup yields CDR1 SGHRS and CDR2 YFSETQ. The chain's CDR3 is CASSVPGLAGGMNEQFF. CDR3 bases: TGCGCCAGCAGCGTTCCGGGACTAGCGGGAGGTATGAATGAGCAGTTCTTC.

This clone was found once. This rearrangement joins TRBV19 to TRBJ2-2, with 9 nucleotides matching TRBD2. Germline loops: CDR1 LNHDA, CDR2 SQIVND (reference sequence). The CDR3 contains 14 residues. V gave up 6 bases and J gave up 10 bases; unmatched junction bases: 9. This CDR3 is CASRFAGGQVELFF. The CDR3 nucleotides read TGTGCCAGTAGATTCGCGGGAGGGCAGGTGGAGCTGTTTTTT.

J is TRBJ1-2 and V is TRBV18; TRBD1 is a possible D gene (6 bases). The V gene's germline CDR1 is KGHSH and CDR2 LQKENI. CDR3 size: 16 residues. V was shortened by 3 bases and J by 0 bases, with 14 bases between the two germline ends. The CDR3 protein is CASSPSGDRANYGYTF. The DNA of the CDR3 is TGTGCCAGCTCACCCTCAGGGGATCGTGCTAACTATGGCTACACCTTC.

V and J are TRBV30 and TRBJ2-5, with 8 bases that match TRBD2. Germline V CDR1 and CDR2: GTSNPN, SVGIG (reference sequence). The J segment lost 7 bases and the V segment lost 1 base, leaving 11 bases of the junction unmatched. The length of the CDR3 is 15 residues. The CDR3 coding sequence is TGTGCCTGGAGTGCAACTAGCGGAGGTGGTGGGACCCAGTACTTC. It is translated as CAWSATSGGGGTQYF.

The chain uses TRBV18 and TRBJ2-7, with D uncertain. CDR3 length equals 13 residues. The V end was cut by 1 base, the J end by 6 bases, with 10 bases between. CDR1 and CDR2 from the germline V gene are KGHSH and LQKENI. CDR3 DNA sequence: TGTGCCAGCTCACCACGAACCCTGGGCGAGCAGTACTTC. It codes for CASSPRTLGEQYF.

CDR3 protein: CASSTGGANPYEQYF. In DNA form, the CDR3 reads TGTGCCAGCAGCACCGGGGGGGCCAACCCCTACGAGCAGTACTTC. This chain uses TRBV9 with TRBJ2-7; 8 positions agree with TRBD2. The junction had 8 bases not matched to a gene; V was cut back by 4 bases and J by 2 bases. The CDR3 is 15 residues long. Germline-derived CDR1 and CDR2 are SGDLS and YYNGEE.

The chain has TRBV7-7 and TRBJ2-5; TRBD2 matches at 11 bases. Trimming removed 5 bases from V and 4 bases from J; junction bases left unmatched: 15. CDR3 length equals 18 residues. Germline V lookup: CDR1 SSHAT, CDR2 FNYEAQ (reference sequence). CDR3 protein: CASSTGTSGGGGAETQYF. The CDR3 DNA reads TGTGCCAGCAGCACCGGGACTAGCGGAGGGGGTGGGGCAGAGACCCAGTACTTC.